Following are 7 T cell receptor beta chains from one sample sequenced in a study of shared clonotypes between healthy human individuals. Assay: immunoSEQ multiplex PCR; the TCRdb copy retains only in-frame clones and omits some. The data show some 800,000 clones, 90% to 95% seen once. CD8 cells classed as naive were CD45RO-negative and positively selected for CCR7, excluding terminally differentiated effector memory CD45RA+ cells. Source material: naive CD8+ T cells sorted from blood. These receptors originate from a man aged 25 to 40 in good health.

The chain carries TRBV29-1 and TRBJ2-1, with no clear D. V shed 5 bases and J shed 5 bases, with 16 bases lying between them. Germline CDR1 SQVTM, CDR2 ANQGSEA. There are 14 residues in the CDR3. CDR3 coding DNA: TGCAGCGTTCTCGGATCTTGGGATAACAATGAGCAGTTCTTC. It is translated as CSVLGSWDNNEQFF.

On this clone: The sample has other DNA sequences that encode this CDR3 too. V usage is TRBV27 and J usage is TRBJ2-3, with D perhaps matching TRBD2 (6 bases). The germline V gene has CDR1 MNHEY and CDR2 SMNVEV (reference sequence). Trimming took 3 bases from V and 3 from J, leaving 7 bases between them. CDR3 length equals 13 residues. The CDR3, as DNA: TGTGCCAGCAGTTTGAGCGGGACAGATACGCAGTATTTT. This encodes CASSLSGTDTQYF.

This chain connects TRBV19 to TRBJ2-7; D is uncertain. Trimming took off 1 base at V and 2 bases at J, with 9 bases between the two ends. Per the germline V gene, CDR1 is LNHDA and CDR2 is SQIVND (reference sequence). The CDR3 is 14 residues long. The CDR3 here is CASSIVAATYEQYF. DNA of the CDR3: TGTGCCAGTAGTATAGTGGCAGCTACCTACGAGCAGTACTTC.

The chain links TRBV7-6 to TRBJ2-3; possibly TRBD1 for D (6 bases). The CDR3 covers 16 residues. Germline V gives CDR1 SGHVS, CDR2 FNYEAQ. Trimming removed 0 bases at V and 4 bases at J, with 14 bases between. CDR3 sequence reads: CASSLAGGDAPDTQYF. The DNA of the CDR3 is TGTGCCAGCAGCTTAGCTGGGGGCGACGCGCCAGATACGCAGTATTTT.

This clone appeared a single time. The chain combines TRBV7-2 with TRBJ2-1; D not resolved. The CDR3 extends over 18 amino acids. From germline, CDR1 is SGHTA and CDR2 FQGNSA. V was pared by 1 base and J by 0 bases, with 16 bases between. CDR3 nucleotide sequence: TGTGCCAGCAGCTTAGACCCTCCCTGGGCAGACTCCTACAATGAGCAGTTCTTC. This translates into CASSLDPPWADSYNEQFF.

The chain combines TRBV7-2 with TRBJ2-1; no firm D call. The CDR3 loop spans 14 amino acids. V lost 9 bases to trimming and J lost 9 bases, with 21 bases between them. CDR1 is SGHTA and CDR2 is FQGNSA in the germline V gene. CDR3 sequence reads: CASHPGEDSGEQFF. CDR3 coding DNA: TGTGCCAGTCACCCAGGAGAAGACTCTGGTGAGCAGTTCTTC.

V gene TRBV7-9 combines with J gene TRBJ2-5; D unresolved. CDR1 is SEHNR and CDR2 is FQNEAQ in the germline V gene (reference sequence). Between the trimmed V and J ends, which lost 4 bases and 5 bases, there was a span of 14 bases. This CDR3 has 14 amino acids. CDR3 protein: CASSSRRANETQYF. The DNA for the CDR3 is TGTGCCAGCAGCTCAAGACGAGCGAATGAGACCCAGTACTTC.